A selection of T cell receptor beta chains follows, all from one sample in a study of T-cell reconstitution after alpha-beta-depleted transplantation in children. Using its own MiXCR run on the PCR reads, TCRdb lists one record per CDR3 protein. The repertoire consists of about 460,000 distinct CDR3 sequences, with under 15% occurring once and the leading ten covering under 7%. Sequenced here: PBMCs from the stem cell graft donor, sampled from the stem cell graft. These receptors all stem from a human donor who donated a stem cell graft to a child with combined immunodeficiency. CDR3s include the opening cysteine and the closing phenylalanine or tryptophan. Fields, in order: clone size, D gene, V gene, J gene, CDR3 DNA, CDR3 protein. A D gene is named only where the DNA matches it firmly. Only some rows state a clone size, as once, few, many or a class for expanded clones.

>-|-|TRBV28|TRBJ2-7
TGTGCCAGCAGTACCCTCTCGGGACACTACGAGCAGTACTTC
CASSTLSGHYEQYF
>-|-|TRBV5-1|TRBJ1-3
TGCGCCAGCAGCTTGGATCATGGCGAAACTGGAAACACCATATATTTT
CASSLDHGETGNTIYF
>-|TRBD2|TRBV9|TRBJ2-2
TGTGCCAGCGGACGGTTGGCGGGAGGAGCCGGGGAGCTGTTTTTT
CASGRLAGGAGELFF
>few|TRBD2|TRBV28|TRBJ2-4
TGTGCCAGCAGTTTGGTGGCGGGGAGGGACATTCAGTACTTC
CASSLVAGRDIQYF
>few|-|TRBV29-1|TRBJ2-5
TGCAGCCACGGTGGGTGGGAGACCCAGTACTTC
CSHGGWETQYF
>-|TRBD2|TRBV24-1|TRBJ2-1
TGTGCCACCAGTGATTCCACTAGCGGGAGGGCCCAGGAGCAGTTCTTC
CATSDSTSGRAQEQFF
>-|-|TRBV2|TRBJ1-6
TGTGCCAGCAGTGAACAAGAGAATTCACCCCTCCACTTT
CASSEQENSPLHF
>-|TRBD2|TRBV7-9|TRBJ2-7
TGTGCCAGCAGCCCCCCCCAGGCGGGGGAATACGAGCAGTACTTC
CASSPPQAGEYEQYF
>-|-|TRBV11-2|TRBJ2-7
TGTGCCAGCAGCTTAGATGGGAAGCAGCAGTACTTC
CASSLDGKQQYF
>-|-|TRBV28|TRBJ2-5
TGTGCCAGCAGTTCCCAAGACAGCTTTCAAGAGACCCAGTACTTC
CASSSQDSFQETQYF
>-|-|TRBV12-3/TRBV12-4|TRBJ2-5
TGTGCCAGCACCTCAAGCCGTTCCAAAGAGACCCAGTACTTC
CASTSSRSKETQYF
>-|-|TRBV27|TRBJ2-7
TGTGCCAGCAGTTTACGGGGACACCGGTCCTACGAGCAGTACTTC
CASSLRGHRSYEQYF
>-|TRBD2|TRBV2|TRBJ2-3
TGTGCCAGCAGACTAGCGGGAATGGCAGATACGCAGTATTTT
CASRLAGMADTQYF
>many|-|TRBV20-1|TRBJ2-3
TGCAGTGCTAGTGGCCCCTGGTGGGATACGCAGTATTTT
CSASGPWWDTQYF
>-|-|TRBV4-3|TRBJ1-1
TGCGCCAGCAGCCAAGGACAGTTAGTGAATGAAGCTTTCTTT
CASSQGQLVNEAFF
>-|-|TRBV14|TRBJ1-6
TGTGCCAGCAGCCAAGACAGGAGCTCCTATAATTCACCCCTCCACTTT
CASSQDRSSYNSPLHF
>-|-|TRBV6-1|TRBJ1-1
TGTGCCAGCAGTGAAACCTGGAGAACTGAAGCTTTCTTT
CASSETWRTEAFF
>once|TRBD2|TRBV14|TRBJ2-3
TGTGCCAGCAGCCATAGCGGGAGGGCCGCAGATACGCAGTATTTT
CASSHSGRAADTQYF
>few|-|TRBV5-5|TRBJ2-7
TGTGCCAGCAGCTTTCGGAGCTCCTACGAGCAGTACTTC
CASSFRSSYEQYF
>few|-|TRBV7-2|TRBJ2-2
TGTGCCAGCAGCTTAGTGGGGGCCGGGACCGGGGAGCTGTTTTTT
CASSLVGAGTGELFF
>few|TRBD1|TRBV7-8|TRBJ2-3
TGTGCCAGCAGCTTAGCCCGGGACAGATTCACAGATACGCAGTATTTT
CASSLARDRFTDTQYF
>-|-|TRBV20-1|TRBJ2-1
TGCAGTTCTGGTATCCCGTACAATGAGCAGTTCTTC
CSSGIPYNEQFF
>few|-|TRBV6-1|TRBJ2-6
TGTGCCAGCAGTAAGACGTACCCTGGGGCCAACGTCCTGACTTTC
CASSKTYPGANVLTF
>few|-|TRBV20-1|TRBJ1-2
TGCAGTGCCCGAGGGGGGGAGTTCTATGGCTACACCTTC
CSARGGEFYGYTF
>-|TRBD1|TRBV12-3/TRBV12-4|TRBJ1-6
TGTGCCAGCGCCCCGACAGGGGACTCACCCCTCCACTTT
CASAPTGDSPLHF
>-|TRBD2|TRBV5-1|TRBJ2-1
TGCGCCAGCGGGCGGGGAGGGGCCTACAATGAGCAGTTCTTC
CASGRGGAYNEQFF
>few|TRBD1|TRBV9|TRBJ1-2
TGTGCCAGCAGCGTAGATAGAGGACAGGGATCGCGGGGCTACACCTTC
CASSVDRGQGSRGYTF
>-|-|TRBV9|TRBJ1-5
TGTGCCAGCAGCGACGGGGACAACGGTCAGCCCCAGCATTTT
CASSDGDNGQPQHF
>-|TRBD2|TRBV7-2|TRBJ2-7
TGTGCCAGCAGCTTTGGACTAGCGTCCTACGAGCAGTACTTC
CASSFGLASYEQYF
>-|-|TRBV12-3/TRBV12-4|TRBJ1-2
TGTGCCAGCAGTCCCGGACTTTTTGGGCCCTATGGCTACACCTTC
CASSPGLFGPYGYTF
>many|TRBD1|TRBV5-5|TRBJ2-7
TGTGCCAGCAGCCAGGGACAGTCCTACGAGCAGTACTTC
CASSQGQSYEQYF
>-|-|TRBV9|TRBJ1-2
TGTGCCAGCAGCCCCCTTGGACAGACCTATGGCTACACCTTC
CASSPLGQTYGYTF
>-|TRBD2|TRBV11-3|TRBJ2-3
TGTGCCAGCAGCGCTGGGACTAGCGGGGGGTTTGATACGCAGTATTTT
CASSAGTSGGFDTQYF
>few|TRBD2|TRBV6-1|TRBJ2-1
TGTGCCAGCAGCCCCACCTGGGGACTAGCGGGAGAGGGCTACAATGAGCAGTTCTTC
CASSPTWGLAGEGYNEQFF
>-|-|TRBV5-5|TRBJ1-3
TGTGCCAGCAGGGGTGACAGTTACTCTGGAAACACCATATATTTT
CASRGDSYSGNTIYF
>-|TRBD2|TRBV20-1|TRBJ2-7
TGCAGTGCTAGGTCGGGGAGGGACCCTACCTACGAGCAGTACTTC
CSARSGRDPTYEQYF
>many|-|TRBV5-1|TRBJ2-1
TGCGCCAGCAGCTTTCGCGTGGGGAATGAGCAGTTCTTC
CASSFRVGNEQFF
>-|-|TRBV29-1|TRBJ2-3
TGCAGCGTTTCCGCCGTAAGCACAGATACGCAGTATTTT
CSVSAVSTDTQYF
>many|-|TRBV11-2|TRBJ2-1
TGTGCCAGCAGCTTAGAAATTGAGCAGTTCTTC
CASSLEIEQFF
>many|TRBD1|TRBV12-3/TRBV12-4|TRBJ2-1
TGTGCCAGCAGTTTAGCGCTGGGGACAGGGCGCAATGAGCAGTTCTTC
CASSLALGTGRNEQFF
>-|-|TRBV2|TRBJ2-1
TGTGCCAGCAGTGCGATGCGATCCAGCTCCTACAATGAGCAGTTCTTC
CASSAMRSSSYNEQFF
>many|-|TRBV5-1|TRBJ2-7
TGCGCCAGCAGTTCCCGCCGGGACTACGAGCAGTACTTC
CASSSRRDYEQYF
>few|-|TRBV5-5|TRBJ2-5
TGTGCCAGCAGCCCCGGGGACCCACACCAAGAGACCCAGTACTTC
CASSPGDPHQETQYF
>-|-|TRBV24-1|TRBJ2-1
TGTGCCACCAGTTCGTCGGTCTCCTACAATGAGCAGTTCTTC
CATSSSVSYNEQFF
>many|-|TRBV5-1|TRBJ2-6
TGCGCCAGCAGCTTGGACACCTCTGGGGCCAACGTCCTGACTTTC
CASSLDTSGANVLTF
>many|-|TRBV7-2|TRBJ2-3
TGTGCCAGCAGCTTACATAGGCAGGCCGGGGTTAATACGCAGTATTTT
CASSLHRQAGVNTQYF
>-|TRBD1|TRBV7-8|TRBJ2-5
TGTGCCAGCAGCCGAGAGCACAGGGGGCTAGAGACCCAGTACTTC
CASSREHRGLETQYF
>few|TRBD2|TRBV7-2|TRBJ2-3
TGTGCCAGCAGCTTGAGGAGGGAGGGACGCACAGATACGCAGTATTTT
CASSLRREGRTDTQYF
>many|TRBD2|TRBV6-1|TRBJ2-1
TGTGCCAGCAGTGAAGCCCCACCGGGACTAGCGGGAGTAGGTGTTAATGAGCAGTTCTTC
CASSEAPPGLAGVGVNEQFF
>many|TRBD2|TRBV13|TRBJ2-3
TGTGCCAGCAGCTTACCCTCGGCGGGAGCAGATACGCAGTATTTT
CASSLPSAGADTQYF
>few|-|TRBV29-1|TRBJ2-2
TGCAGCGTTGAAGACCCTCGGCACACCGGGGAGCTGTTTTTT
CSVEDPRHTGELFF
>few|-|TRBV9|TRBJ1-1
TGTGCCAGCAGCGTCTCTCAGGGAAGGACTGAAGCTTTCTTT
CASSVSQGRTEAFF
>few|TRBD2|TRBV9|TRBJ2-3
TGTGCCAGCAGCGTAGATGCGGGAGGTCCAGATACGCAGTATTTT
CASSVDAGGPDTQYF
>many|-|TRBV5-6|TRBJ1-6
TGTGCCAGCAGCTTGAGCGGCCAGGGCACCGGTTCACCCCTCCACTTT
CASSLSGQGTGSPLHF